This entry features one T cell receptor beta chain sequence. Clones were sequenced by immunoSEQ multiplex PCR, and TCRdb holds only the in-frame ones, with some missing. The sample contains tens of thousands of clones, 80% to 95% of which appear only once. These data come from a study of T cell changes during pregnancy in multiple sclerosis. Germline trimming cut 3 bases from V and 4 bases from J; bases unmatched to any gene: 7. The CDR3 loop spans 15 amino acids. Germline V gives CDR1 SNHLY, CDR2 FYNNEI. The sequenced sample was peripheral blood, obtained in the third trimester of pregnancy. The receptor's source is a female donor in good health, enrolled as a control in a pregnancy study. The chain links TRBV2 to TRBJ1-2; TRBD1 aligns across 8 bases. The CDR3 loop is CASSEQGASAYGYTF. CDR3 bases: TGTGCCAGCAGTGAGCAGGGGGCTTCTGCCTATGGCTACACCTTC. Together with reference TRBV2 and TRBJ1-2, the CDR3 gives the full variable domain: EPEVTQTPSHQVTQMGQEVILRCVPISNHLYFYWYRQILGQKVEFLVSFYNNEISEKSEIFDDQFSVERPDGSNFTLKIRSTKLEDSAMYFCASSEQGASAYGYTFGSGTRLTVV.